This is a list of T cell receptor beta chains from one sample in a study of Tregs in tolerant kidney transplant recipients. Produced via immunoSEQ multiplex PCR; TCRdb's table is partial and in-frame only. The table has tens of thousands of clones, over 85% seen once. This specimen consisted of CD4+ T cells from blood (PBMCs), obtained 12 months after the transplant. Every receptor here comes from a human patient who received a combined kidney and bone marrow transplant. Some T cells may have come from the graft donor. The CDR3 runs from the conserved cysteine through the conserved F or W. D genes are given only for firm matches. Size values are once, few and many counts, or a class for expanded clones, and some rows have none.

.	TRBJ2-5	TRBD1	TRBV5-4	CASIPDRGQETQYF	TGTGCCAGCATCCCGGACAGGGGGCAAGAGACCCAGTACTTC
.	TRBJ2-7	TRBD2	TRBV10-3	CAISKTSGFMDEQYF	TGTGCCATCAGTAAGACTAGCGGGTTTATGGACGAGCAGTACTTC
.	TRBJ1-2	.	TRBV6-5	CASTKDTLYGYTF	TGTGCCAGCACCAAAGACACCTTGTATGGCTACACCTTC
.	TRBJ1-4	.	TRBV30	CARSSLSEKLFF	TGTGCCCGAAGTTCCCTTAGTGAAAAACTGTTTTTT
.	TRBJ1-3	.	TRBV5-1	CASIDEAHTMYF	TGCGCCAGCATTGACGAGGCCCACACCATGTATTTT
.	TRBJ1-2	.	TRBV5-1	CASSLGPRDYGYTF	TGCGCCAGCAGCTTGGGCCCGAGGGACTATGGCTACACCTTC
once	TRBJ2-2	.	TRBV11-3	CASSSLVGGTGELFF	TGTGCCAGCAGCTCCCTTGTCGGGGGAACCGGGGAGCTGTTTTTT
.	TRBJ2-7	TRBD1	TRBV28	CAIPNGDRGKDEQYF	TGTGCCATACCTAATGGGGACAGGGGGAAGGACGAGCAGTACTTC
.	TRBJ2-1	TRBD2	TRBV7-9	CASSLRLAGVNEQFF	TGTGCCAGCAGCTTAAGACTAGCGGGAGTCAATGAGCAGTTCTTC
.	TRBJ2-1	TRBD1	TRBV9	CASSATGQEYNEQFF	TGTGCCAGCAGCGCCACGGGACAGGAGTACAATGAGCAGTTCTTC
.	TRBJ1-6	TRBD1	TRBV10-3	CAIRDRESWISPLHF	TGTGCCATCAGAGACAGGGAGTCATGGATTTCACCCCTCCACTTT
.	TRBJ1-2	.	TRBV7-2	CASTTVSGGGYGYTF	TGTGCCAGCACTACGGTCAGCGGGGGGGGCTATGGCTACACCTTC
.	TRBJ2-2	TRBD1	TRBV9	CASSVEDRLELFF	TGTGCCAGCAGCGTAGAGGACAGGTTGGAGCTGTTTTTT
.	TRBJ2-2	.	TRBV7-2	CASSFGAANTGELFF	TGTGCCAGCAGCTTCGGCGCGGCGAACACCGGGGAGCTGTTTTTT
.	TRBJ2-3	TRBD1	TRBV5-1	CASSLTGESTDTQYF	TGCGCCAGCAGCTTGACAGGGGAGAGCACAGATACGCAGTATTTT
.	TRBJ2-3	.	TRBV5-8	CASSPFRSTDTQYF	TGTGCCAGCAGCCCTTTTCGTAGCACAGATACGCAGTATTTT
.	TRBJ2-5	TRBD2	TRBV6-5	CASSFLAALETQYF	TGTGCCAGCAGTTTTCTAGCGGCATTAGAGACCCAGTACTTC
.	TRBJ2-3	.	TRBV11-3	CASSHSSPFGGGTDTQYF	TGTGCCAGCAGCCATTCAAGTCCTTTCGGCGGGGGCACAGATACGCAGTATTTT
.	TRBJ2-3	.	TRBV10-3	CAISESRGSTDTQYF	TGTGCCATCAGTGAGTCGCGGGGCAGCACAGATACGCAGTATTTT
few	TRBJ1-2	TRBD1	TRBV7-8	CASSLALGTGQVYHYGYTF	TGTGCCAGCAGCTTAGCACTCGGGACAGGGCAGGTTTACCACTATGGCTACACCTTC
.	TRBJ2-1	TRBD1	TRBV4-3	CASSQDSRGNEQFF	TGCGCCAGCAGCCAAGATAGCAGGGGGAATGAGCAGTTCTTC
.	TRBJ2-7	TRBD2	TRBV14	CASSQKGWGGRSYEQYF	TGTGCCAGCAGCCAAAAGGGGTGGGGGGGGAGATCCTACGAGCAGTACTTC
.	TRBJ1-4	.	TRBV28	CASKEEVGEKLFF	TGTGCCAGCAAGGAGGAGGTTGGCGAAAAACTGTTTTTT
.	TRBJ2-5	.	TRBV9	CASSVVGLIQETQYF	TGTGCCAGCAGCGTAGTGGGACTCATACAAGAGACCCAGTACTTC
.	TRBJ2-2	TRBD2	TRBV27	CASNRYGLAGSLGELFF	TGTGCCAGCAACCGTTACGGACTAGCGGGCAGTTTAGGGGAGCTGTTTTTT
.	TRBJ2-2	TRBD2	TRBV7-3	CASSLLAGETGELFF	TGTGCCAGCAGCTTACTAGCGGGAGAAACCGGGGAGCTGTTTTTT
.	TRBJ2-7	.	TRBV4-3	CASSQDTGLSYEQYF	TGCGCCAGCAGCCAAGATACAGGCCTCTCCTACGAGCAGTACTTC
.	TRBJ2-6	TRBD1	TRBV6-1	CASSHGQAGANVLTF	TGTGCCAGCAGTCATGGACAGGCTGGGGCCAACGTCCTGACTTTC
.	TRBJ2-3	.	TRBV9	CASSVGPPGSDTQYF	TGTGCCAGCAGCGTAGGTCCCCCCGGGTCAGATACGCAGTATTTT
.	TRBJ1-1	.	TRBV7-3	CASSSPGNTEAFF	TGTGCCAGCAGCTCGCCAGGGAACACTGAAGCTTTCTTT
.	TRBJ1-6	.	TRBV21-1	CASSKTSGQNSPLHF	TGTGCCAGCAGCAAGACCTCGGGACAAAATTCCCCCCTCCACTTT
.	TRBJ1-2	.	TRBV2	CASSAGSAMGGYTF	TGTGCCAGCAGCGCAGGGTCCGCCATGGGTGGCTACACCTTC
.	TRBJ2-7	.	TRBV28	CASSFYAEEGRAYEQYF	TGTGCCAGCAGTTTCTATGCGGAAGAAGGCAGGGCCTACGAGCAGTACTTC